This T cell receptor beta chain was profiled in a study of CXCR3-negative and CXCR3-positive naive CD8 T cells. Findings and limits, study-wide: Naive cells with CXCR3 showed TRB CDR3s that were more hydrophobic than those in CXCR3-negative naive cells.

TRB cDNA was prepared as libraries by UMI-labeled 5' RACE. Following a re-call of the 5' RACE reads, TCRdb has one entry per CDR3 protein and lacks DNA. The sample data list about 110,000 distinct CDR3 sequences. In regard to this clonotype: The antigen is not known.

The CD45RO-CCR7+CD27+CD95- phenotype denoted naive CD8+ T cells. Germline CDR1 and CDR2: MGHDK and SYGVNS. The CDR3 spans 16 residues. The clonotype comes from a human donor in good health. Some clones in this sample may be carry-over from other donors' samples. Sequenced sample: naive CXCR3+ CD8+ T cells from blood. The subset: CD45RO-CCR7+CD27+CD95- naive CD8+ T cells expressing CXCR3 (TNR3+). The chain uses TRBV25-1 and TRBJ2-1; lacking DNA, the TRBD1 call made by TCRdb goes unchecked. The CDR3 reads CASSDYQGPPYNEQFF.